These 4 T cell receptor beta chains originate from one sample sequenced in a study of T-cell memory formation after mild COVID-19. In TCRdb, the 5' RACE reads were re-called with MiXCR into one record per CDR3 protein. The sample records about 150,000 distinct CDR3 sequences, about 15% being singletons. The material sequenced was PBMCs or a T cell subset sorted from them (not recorded which). The source is an adult woman who had mild COVID-19 (a few samples of this study predate the infection). Cell type and time point are not known.

CDR3 region: CASSYTAANTEAFF. For the CDR3, the DNA is TGTGCCAGCAGTTACACGGCAGCGAACACTGAAGCTTTCTTT. The J gene is TRBJ1-1, the V gene TRBV6-5; D not resolved. The germline V gene encodes CDR1 MNHEY and CDR2 SVGAGI. The CDR3 sequence is 14 residues long. The V and J ends lost 2 bases and 1 base respectively, with 8 bases between them.

This clonotype was detected only once. This chain joins TRBV9 and TRBJ1-1; 10 nucleotides match TRBD1. The ends lost 0 bases at V and 4 bases at J; junction bases unmatched: 3. This CDR3 is built from 15 residues. Germline-derived CDR1 and CDR2 are SGDLS and YYNGEE. The CDR3 region is CASSVEGQGVTEAFF. In DNA form, the CDR3 reads TGTGCCAGCAGCGTAGAAGGACAGGGGGTCACTGAAGCTTTCTTT.

V and J are TRBV5-8 and TRBJ1-5; perhaps TRBD1 as D (6 bases). From germline, CDR1 is SGHTS and CDR2 YDEGEE. V lost 4 bases and J 7 bases, leaving 18 bases between the germline ends. The CDR3 is 15 residues long. Here the CDR3 reads CASSAPGGGWQPQHF. DNA for the CDR3: TGTGCCAGCAGCGCTCCCGGGGGGGGCTGGCAGCCCCAGCATTTT.

V is TRBV5-1 and J is TRBJ2-5; D could derive from TRBD1 or TRBD2 (5 bases each). Germline CDR1 is SGHRS and CDR2 is YFSETQ. V was pared by 4 bases and J by 3 bases, with 16 bases between. The CDR3 contains 15 residues. The CDR3 sequence is CASSRDRPVEETQYF. CDR3 bases: TGCGCCAGCAGCCGGGACCGGCCGGTAGAAGAGACCCAGTACTTC.